This entry lists 30 T cell receptor beta chains sequenced from one sample in a study of blood T cell repertoires in COVID-19. Only in-frame clones appear in the TCRdb table, and some are missing; sequencing was by immunoSEQ multiplex PCR. Of about 480,000 clones listed, 88% are singletons. The sequencing input was PBMCs or T cells enriched from blood (not recorded which). The receptors stem from a woman aged 35 to 49 who had recovered from COVID-19.

The chain links TRBV18 to TRBJ2-7, with a tentative D call TRBD1 (6 bases). Per the germline V gene, CDR1 is KGHSH and CDR2 is LQKENI. Trimming removed 3 bases from V and 3 bases from J, with 9 bases in between. This CDR3 is built from 13 residues. As DNA, the CDR3 is TGTGCCAGCTCACCGGACAGCCTCTACGAGCAGTACTTC. Encoded protein: CASSPDSLYEQYF.

V and J are TRBV19 and TRBJ1-4; 7 bases are a match to TRBD1. The CDR3 runs to 18 residues. The V gene's germline CDR1 is LNHDA and CDR2 SQIVND (reference sequence). The V gene end was trimmed by 3 bases and the J gene end by 0 bases; junction bases not matched to a gene: 10. In DNA form, the CDR3 reads TGTGCCAGTAGTATGAGATGGGACAGTTATGCAACTAATGAAAAACTGTTTTTT. Translation gives CASSMRWDSYATNEKLFF.

The DNA for the CDR3 is TGTGCCAGCTCACCCTTGCGACAGGCCTCCTACAATGAGCAGTTCTTC. Its translation: CASSPLRQASYNEQFF. The chain carries TRBV18 and TRBJ2-1; a possible D gene is TRBD1 (6 bases). Trimming stripped 3 bases from V and 0 bases from J, with 12 bases between. CDR3 length: 16 residues. Per germline, CDR1 KGHSH and CDR2 LQKENI.

The chain carries TRBV28 and TRBJ1-1, with a tentative D call TRBD1 (6 bases). The CDR3 extends over 15 amino acids. Trimming removed 1 base from V and 0 bases from J, with 9 bases in between. Germline lookup yields CDR1 MDHEN and CDR2 SYDVKM. DNA for the CDR3: TGTGCCAGCAGTTTATCGGACAGCGTGAACACTGAAGCTTTCTTT. Its translation is CASSLSDSVNTEAFF.

The rearrangement links TRBV19 to TRBJ1-1; the D is unclear. CDR3 length equals 14 residues. Germline assignment: CDR1 LNHDA and CDR2 SQIVND (reference sequence). V lost 7 bases to trimming and J lost 4 bases, with 16 bases between them. CDR3 loop: CASTAVRGSTEAFF. CDR3 bases: TGTGCCAGTACCGCGGTCCGAGGGAGCACTGAAGCTTTCTTT.

The chain combines TRBV27 with TRBJ1-1; a weak D match, TRBD1 (5 bases). This CDR3 comprises 13 residues. Germline V gives CDR1 MNHEY, CDR2 SMNVEV (reference sequence). V was clipped by 6 bases and J by 5 bases, with 13 bases between them. In DNA, the CDR3 is TGTGCCAGCAGGCGGATCCGGGGGACTGAAGCTTTCTTT. Protein sequence: CASRRIRGTEAFF.

As for this clone: A junction boundary mismatches the germline segment, possibly from a read error. The J gene is TRBJ2-2, the V gene TRBV7-7; 10 bases align to TRBD2. This CDR3 comprises 17 residues. The germline gives CDR1 SSHAT, CDR2 FNYEAQ (reference sequence). CDR3 in amino acids: CASTPGGAGGPTGELFF. CDR3 DNA sequence: TGTGCTAGCACCCCTGGGGGAGCGGGAGGGCCGACCGGGGAGCTGTTTTTT.

The chain couples TRBV7-2 to TRBJ1-2; 10 nucleotides align to TRBD1. The CDR3 contains 16 residues. Germline V gene data show CDR1 as SGHTA and CDR2 as FQGNSA. Trimming removed 5 bases from V and 5 bases from J; junction bases left unmatched: 11. CDR3 in amino acids: CASSERQGATRYGYTF. The CDR3 bases are TGTGCCAGCAGCGAGAGACAGGGGGCGACTCGTTATGGCTACACCTTC.

This clone was seen once. The chain couples TRBV18 to TRBJ2-3; D remains unclear. Germline V gene lookup returns CDR1 KGHSH and CDR2 LQKENI. The CDR3 is 14 residues long. Trimming took 3 bases from V and 5 from J, leaving 12 bases between them. The CDR3 region is CASSPPGERDTQYF. CDR3 DNA: TGTGCCAGCTCACCCCCCGGTGAAAGAGATACGCAGTATTTT. Using reference TRBV18 and TRBJ2-3 for the parts outside the CDR3, the full variable domain is NAGVMQNPRHLVRRRGQEARLRCSPMKGHSHVYWYRQLPEEGLKFMVYLQKENIIDESGMPKERFSAEFPKEGPSILRIQQVVRGDSAAYFCASSPPGERDTQYFGPGTRLTVL.

V gene TRBV11-3 combines with J gene TRBJ1-2, with D maybe TRBD1 (5 bases). Germline V gives CDR1 SGHNT, CDR2 YENEEA. Trimming took 4 bases from V and 7 from J, leaving 19 bases between them. This CDR3 is built from 15 residues. Here the CDR3 DNA reads TGTGCCAGCAGCTCCCGGGACGGCCTCGGGGGTGGCTACACCTTC. Protein product: CASSSRDGLGGGYTF. Supplemented by reference TRBV11-3 and TRBJ1-2, the full variable domain reads EAGVVQSPRYKIIEKKQPVAFWCNPISGHNTLYWYLQNLGQGPELLIRYENEEAVDDSQLPKDRFSAERLKGVDSTLKIQPAELGDSAVYLCASSSRDGLGGGYTFGSGTRLTVV.

This chain joins TRBV24-1 and TRBJ2-3, with 11 bases aligning to TRBD1. The CDR3 has 15 residues. V shed 5 bases, J shed 4 bases, and the junction held 4 bases outside the gene matches. Germline-derived CDR1 and CDR2 are KGHDR and SFDVKD. The CDR3 DNA reads TGTGCCACCAGTGCCCTGGGACAGGGGGCAGATACGCAGTATTTT. Protein product: CATSALGQGADTQYF.

This CDR3 reads CASSSTERDRDREKLFF. The CDR3, as DNA: TGTGCCAGCAGTTCAACCGAAAGGGACAGGGATAGGGAAAAACTGTTTTTT. V and J are TRBV7-9 and TRBJ1-4, with 9 bases fitting TRBD1. This CDR3 comprises 17 residues. Unmatched junction bases numbered 16, after V lost 6 bases and J lost 8 bases. Germline lookup yields CDR1 SEHNR and CDR2 FQNEAQ (reference sequence). The whole variable domain, filled in from reference TRBV7-9 and TRBJ1-4, reads DTGVSQNPRHKITKRGQNVTFRCDPISEHNRLYWYRQTLGQGPEFLTYFQNEAQLEKSRLLSDRFSAERPKGSFSTLEIQRTEQGDSAMYLCASSSTERDRDREKLFFGSGTQLSVL.

This clone was recorded once. The V gene is TRBV5-6, the J gene TRBJ2-3; the D gene is possibly TRBD1 (5 bases). Germline V CDR1 and CDR2: SGHDT, YYEEEE. The CDR3 is 13 residues long. Between the trimmed V and J ends, which lost 4 bases and 3 bases, there was a span of 9 bases. This CDR3 is CASSVAGTDTQYF. The CDR3 coding sequence is TGTGCCAGCAGCGTAGCAGGGACAGATACGCAGTATTTT.

The chain recombines TRBV7-8 with TRBJ2-7; 9 bases align to TRBD1. The germline V gene encodes CDR1 SGHVS and CDR2 FQNEAQ. CDR3 size: 17 residues. The V and J ends lost 2 bases and 2 bases, in that order; junction bases with no gene match: 10. In DNA form, the CDR3 reads TGTGCCAGCAGCTTACGTGAATACAGGGGGCTGACCTACGAGCAGTACTTC. Residues: CASSLREYRGLTYEQYF.

The V and J genes are TRBV19 and TRBJ1-4; no clear D. Germline V CDR1 and CDR2: LNHDA, SQIVND (reference sequence). V gave up 7 bases and J gave up 0 bases, with 6 bases separating them. CDR3 length: 13 residues. The CDR3 sequence is CASNGATNEKLFF. CDR3 DNA: TGTGCCAGTAACGGAGCAACTAATGAAAAACTGTTTTTT.

The genes are TRBV15 and TRBJ1-1, with 7 bases fitting TRBD1. V lost 0 bases and J lost 3; bases outside the gene matches: 7. This CDR3 has 16 amino acids. Germline V gives CDR1 LNHNV, CDR2 YYDKDF (reference sequence). The CDR3 bases are TGTGCCACCAGCAGAGATAACCCAGGGGGGTACACTGAAGCTTTCTTT. Protein sequence: CATSRDNPGGYTEAFF.

J is TRBJ2-3 and V is TRBV10-3; 9 nucleotides align to TRBD2. The CDR3 has 15 residues. J lost 3 bases, V lost 6 bases, and 7 bases had no gene match. CDR1 is ENHRY, CDR2 SYGVKD, per germline. CDR3 protein: CAIRGPGLATDTQYF. The CDR3 nucleotides are TGTGCCATCAGGGGTCCGGGACTAGCAACAGATACGCAGTATTTT.

This clone was observed once. This rearrangement joins TRBV5-1 to TRBJ2-1; 13 nucleotides agree with TRBD2. In germline, CDR1 is SGHRS, CDR2 YFSETQ. CDR3 length: 16 amino acids. With V trimmed by 3 bases and J by 8 bases, 8 bases remained unmatched. CDR3 protein: CASSSTSGRASHEQFF. The CDR3 region has the DNA TGCGCCAGCAGCTCAACTAGCGGGAGGGCCTCCCATGAGCAGTTCTTC. Full variable domain (remainder filled in from reference TRBV5-1 and TRBJ2-1): KAGVTQTPRYLIKTRGQQVTLSCSPISGHRSVSWYQQTPGQGLQFLFEYFSETQRNKGNFPGRFSGRQFSNSRSEMNVSTLELGDSALYLCASSSTSGRASHEQFFGPGTRLTVL.

The rearrangement joins TRBV7-9 to TRBJ1-1; no clear D gene. The V and J ends lost 0 bases and 6 bases respectively, with 2 bases between them. The germline CDR1 and CDR2 sequences are SEHNR and FQNEAQ (reference sequence). The CDR3 has 11 residues. The CDR3 nucleotides are TGTGCCAGCAGCTTAGCCGCTGAAGCTTTCTTT. Translated: CASSLAAEAFF.

The V and J genes are TRBV7-2 and TRBJ2-7; the match to TRBD2 covers 12 bases. CDR1 and CDR2 (germline): SGHTA, FQGNSA. Trimming removed 3 bases from V and 3 bases from J; junction bases left unmatched: 15. The CDR3 consists of 19 residues. For the CDR3, the DNA is TGTGCCAGCAGCTTCCTTACAACTAGCGGGAGGTTCCTTGTCTACGAGCAGTACTTC. Its translation is CASSFLTTSGRFLVYEQYF.

The CDR3 is CASSARTSGRRDTQYF. CDR3 nucleotides: TGTGCCAGCAGCGCTAGGACTAGCGGGAGGAGGGATACGCAGTATTTT. The V and J genes are TRBV9 and TRBJ2-3, with 14 nucleotides matching TRBD2. The CDR3 consists of 16 residues. The V gene end was trimmed by 3 bases and the J gene end by 6 bases; junction bases not matched to a gene: 6. Germline lookup yields CDR1 SGDLS and CDR2 YYNGEE.

The V call is TRBV7-9, the J call TRBJ2-2; 11 nucleotides line up with TRBD2. Germline assignment: CDR1 SEHNR and CDR2 FQNEAQ (reference sequence). V was pared by 5 bases and J by 4 bases, with 6 bases of the junction left unmatched. This CDR3 is built from 16 residues. In nucleotides, the CDR3 is TGTGCCAGCAGCGGAATAGCGGGAGGGTTCACCGGGGAGCTGTTTTTT. As protein: CASSGIAGGFTGELFF.

The rearrangement joins TRBV7-2 to TRBJ1-3, with D maybe TRBD1 (6 bases). Trimming pared 5 bases from V and 3 bases from J, leaving 14 bases between. The germline CDR1 and CDR2 sequences are SGHTA and FQGNSA. The CDR3 covers 15 residues. This chain's CDR3 is CASSLQGVSGNTIYF. For the CDR3, the DNA is TGTGCCAGCAGCCTACAGGGAGTTAGTGGAAACACCATATATTTT.

The chain carries TRBV7-9 and TRBJ1-5; maybe TRBD1 (5 bases). Germline CDR1 and CDR2: SEHNR and FQNEAQ (reference sequence). V lost 6 bases and J 4 bases, leaving 10 bases between the germline ends. The CDR3 consists of 13 residues. The CDR3 bases are TGTGCCAGCAGTGACAGTTTTAATCAGCCCCAGCATTTT. This translates into CASSDSFNQPQHF.

V gene TRBV6-5 combines with J gene TRBJ1-2; 8 bases are shared with TRBD1. This CDR3 has 12 residues. V lost 8 bases and J lost 8; bases outside the gene matches: 7. From germline, CDR1 is MNHEY and CDR2 SVGAGI. DNA of the CDR3: TGTGCCAGCTCGGACAGGGTAAAAGGCTACACCTTC. It codes for CASSDRVKGYTF.

The genes are TRBV21-1 and TRBJ2-7; whether TRBD2, the table's D call, matches the DNA was not checked. TRBV21-1 is listed as a pseudogene. The CDR3 is made up of 15 amino acids. The CDR3 reads CASSKGGSSPYEQYF. The CDR3 DNA sequence: TGTGCCAGCAGCAAAGGCGGGAGCTCCCCTTACGAGCAGTACTTC.

The CDR3 DNA reads TGCAGTGCTAGTATCGGTAGCCATGAGCAGTTCTTC. It specifies CSASIGSHEQFF. The chain uses TRBV20-1 and TRBJ2-1; D not certain. Per germline, CDR1 DFQATT and CDR2 SNEGSKA (reference sequence). This CDR3 is 12 amino acids long. V lost 3 bases and J lost 8, with 11 bases in between.

J is TRBJ1-4 and V is TRBV10-3; D call uncertain. V was trimmed by 10 bases and J by 0 bases, leaving 9 bases between them. This CDR3 has 13 residues. Germline V gene sequence: CDR1 ENHRY, CDR2 SYGVKD. Here the CDR3 DNA reads TGTGCCACCGCGGAGGCAACTAATGAAAAACTGTTTTTT. It yields the protein CATAEATNEKLFF.

This clone turned up a few times. V gene TRBV6-5 combines with J gene TRBJ2-1, with TRBD1 matching over 10 bases. CDR1 MNHEY and CDR2 SVGAGI come from the germline V gene. This CDR3 is 16 amino acids long. After removal of 1 base from V and 6 bases from J, the junction contained 6 bases not matched to a gene. This CDR3 reads CASSYWSGQGVNEQFF. In DNA form, the CDR3 reads TGTGCCAGCAGTTACTGGTCCGGACAGGGGGTCAATGAGCAGTTCTTC.

J is TRBJ2-7 and V is TRBV5-1; D might be TRBD1 (5 bases). The CDR3 consists of 12 residues. The V gene's germline CDR1 is SGHRS and CDR2 YFSETQ. The ends were cut back, 7 bases at V and 0 bases at J, with 8 bases in the middle. CDR3 nucleotide sequence: TGCGCCAGCGGCAGGGACTCCTACGAGCAGTACTTC. Amino acids: CASGRDSYEQYF. The variable domain in full, with the rest retrieved from reference TRBV5-1 and TRBJ2-7, is KAGVTQTPRYLIKTRGQQVTLSCSPISGHRSVSWYQQTPGQGLQFLFEYFSETQRNKGNFPGRFSGRQFSNSRSEMNVSTLELGDSALYLCASGRDSYEQYFGPGTRLTVT.